These 24 T cell receptor beta chains share one sample of origin, sequenced in a study of identical twins. TCRdb used MiXCR to reprocess the 5' RACE reads, holding one entry per CDR3 protein. The sample includes some 240,000 distinct CDR3 sequences, about 11% of them seen just once. The sequenced sample consisted of memory T cells sorted from blood. Receptor source: a man aged 50 to 60 in good health.

The CDR3 DNA sequence: TGTGCCAGCAGCGATTCATTTCTAGCGGGAGGGCCACGGGAGCTGTTTTTT. This codes for CASSDSFLAGGPRELFF. The V gene is TRBV7-6, the J gene TRBJ2-2, with TRBD2 matching over 12 bases. Germline CDR1 and CDR2: SGHVS and FNYEAQ. The CDR3 totals 17 residues. The J segment lost 9 bases and the V segment lost 5 bases, leaving 13 bases of the junction unmatched.

The gene calls are TRBV20-1 and TRBJ2-5; 9 nucleotides agree with TRBD2. Germline V gene sequence: CDR1 DFQATT, CDR2 SNEGSKA (reference sequence). The CDR3 is 15 residues long. Trimming at V came to 0 bases and at J to 2 bases, leaving 4 bases not matched to a gene. The CDR3 sequence: CSAREGSGGQETQYF. CDR3 DNA: TGCAGTGCTAGAGAGGGTAGCGGGGGACAAGAGACCCAGTACTTC.

This rearrangement joins TRBV11-2 to TRBJ2-7; tentative D call: TRBD2 (6 bases). Germline loops: CDR1 SGHAT, CDR2 FQNNGV. The CDR3 consists of 14 residues. The germline V and J ends were trimmed by 4 bases and 7 bases, with 17 bases remaining between them. This CDR3 is CASSSDFGAGEQYF. DNA of the CDR3: TGTGCCAGCAGCTCGGATTTTGGGGCGGGGGAGCAGTACTTC.

The chain carries TRBV24-1 and TRBJ2-5, with 10 bases lining up with TRBD2. Germline lookup yields CDR1 KGHDR and CDR2 SFDVKD. J gave up 4 bases and V 1 base, and 8 bases lay outside the gene matches. CDR3 size: 17 residues. CDR3 protein: CATSDLVGLAGAETQYF. As DNA, the CDR3 is TGTGCCACCAGTGATTTAGTGGGGCTAGCGGGAGCAGAGACCCAGTACTTC.

Many counts were recorded for this clonotype. The CDR3 DNA is TGTGCCAGCAGTGCGCGTTTGGAGCAGTTCTTC. Translated: CASSARLEQFF. The V and J genes are TRBV2 and TRBJ2-1, with D uncertain. V gave up 4 bases and J gave up 10 bases, with 8 bases separating them. Per the germline V gene, CDR1 is SNHLY and CDR2 is FYNNEI. This CDR3 contains 11 residues. Full variable domain (outside the CDR3, taken from reference TRBV2 and TRBJ2-1): EPEVTQTPSHQVTQMGQEVILRCVPISNHLYFYWYRQILGQKVEFLVSFYNNEISEKSEIFDDQFSVERPDGSNFTLKIRSTKLEDSAMYFCASSARLEQFFGPGTRLTVL.

In its sample, this clonotype was seen many times. The chain carries TRBV4-3 and TRBJ2-1, with 8 bases matching TRBD2. The trim removed 5 bases at V and 4 bases at J, leaving 7 bases unmatched. Germline CDR1 is LGHNA and CDR2 is YSLEER. CDR3 length: 15 amino acids. The CDR3 DNA reads TGCGCCAGCAGCGATTACGGGGGGGGATACAATGAGCAGTTCTTC. Protein sequence: CASSDYGGGYNEQFF.

This clonotype was found many times. The J gene is TRBJ2-3, the V gene TRBV5-1; 8 bases map to TRBD2. The junction had 10 bases not matched to a gene; V was cut back by 0 bases and J by 4 bases. Looked up from germline, CDR1 is SGHRS and CDR2 is YFSETQ. The CDR3 consists of 17 residues. The DNA for the CDR3 is TGCGCCAGCAGCTTGGGGTCCAGCGGGAGTAGCTCAGATACGCAGTATTTT. Translated, it gives CASSLGSSGSSSDTQYF.

This clonotype showed up just a few times. The chain recombines TRBV4-3 with TRBJ2-7, with no clear D. The germline gives CDR1 LGHNA, CDR2 YSLEER. V lost 2 bases, J lost 0 bases, and 11 bases lay in between. The CDR3 sequence is 15 residues long. CDR3 loop: CASSQTWAVSYEQYF. The CDR3 coding sequence is TGCGCCAGCAGCCAAACCTGGGCCGTCTCCTACGAGCAGTACTTC.

This rearrangement joins TRBV27 to TRBJ1-2, with D perhaps TRBD1 (6 bases). Germline lookup yields CDR1 MNHEY and CDR2 SMNVEV (reference sequence). The V gene lost 5 bases and the J gene lost 2 bases, with 12 bases spanning the gap. The CDR3 is made up of 14 amino acids. The DNA for the CDR3 is TGTGCCAGCAGTCCCCTCACAGGGAACTATGGCTACACCTTC. Protein sequence: CASSPLTGNYGYTF.

The V call is TRBV7-8, the J call TRBJ1-2, with no clear D. This CDR3 region has 15 residues. CDR1 is SGHVS, CDR2 FQNEAQ, per germline. V dropped 4 bases and J dropped 7 bases, with 19 bases sitting between them. DNA for the CDR3: TGTGCCAGCAGCTCCCCCCTGAGGGCAGATATTGGCTACACCTTC. Amino acids: CASSSPLRADIGYTF.

This clonotype has at least ten counts. The rearrangement links TRBV12-3 or TRBV12-4 to TRBJ2-2; D gene unclear. The CDR3 consists of 17 residues. Trimming pared 1 base from V and 3 bases from J, leaving 15 bases between. CDR3 bases: TGTGCCAGCAGTTTAGTTTACACCCGAACGTACACCGGGGAGCTGTTTTTT. The encoded protein is CASSLVYTRTYTGELFF.

V usage is TRBV30 and J usage is TRBJ2-1; D is perhaps TRBD2 (7 bases). Germline lookup yields CDR1 GTSNPN and CDR2 SVGIG (reference sequence). Trimming removed 2 bases at V and 5 bases at J, with 10 bases between. This CDR3 is 13 amino acids long. The CDR3 bases are TGTGCCTGGAGTCGGGGGGCCGACAATGAGCAGTTCTTC. Protein sequence: CAWSRGADNEQFF.

This clonotype was counted only a few times. The chain has TRBV7-2 and TRBJ2-2, with D perhaps matching TRBD1 (6 bases). Germline V gives CDR1 SGHTA, CDR2 FQGNSA. This CDR3 region has 13 residues. V was shortened by 6 bases and J by 7 bases, with 12 bases between the two germline ends. The CDR3 here is CASSRGKGGELFF. The CDR3 DNA is TGTGCCAGCAGTAGGGGGAAAGGCGGGGAGCTGTTTTTT.

The chain joins TRBV12-3 or TRBV12-4 to TRBJ1-2, with TRBD1 matching 9 bases. V lost 9 bases to trimming and J lost 2 bases; unmatched junction nucleotides: 10. The CDR3 spans 15 residues. The CDR3 coding sequence is TGTGCCAGTGGGACCTGGACAGGGGCGAACTATGGCTACACCTTC. It specifies CASGTWTGANYGYTF.

On this clonotype: The germline gene is not matched at one end of the junction; a read error may be the cause. The chain is built from TRBV20-1 and TRBJ1-2, with a possible D match to TRBD1 (6 bases). Germline V gene lookup returns CDR1 DFQATT and CDR2 SNEGSKA (reference sequence). The CDR3 loop spans 16 amino acids. The CDR3 sequence: CSARVGQSLINYGYPF. The CDR3 DNA reads TGCAGTGCTAGAGTTGGACAGTCCCTGATTAACTATGGCTACCCCTTC.

The V gene is TRBV3-1, the J gene TRBJ1-3; D is uncertain. CDR3 length: 13 amino acids. The germline V and J ends were trimmed by 0 bases and 7 bases, with 7 bases remaining between them. Germline V gives CDR1 LGHDT, CDR2 YNNKEL (reference sequence). This CDR3 is CASSQDRRNTIYF. In DNA, the CDR3 is TGTGCCAGCAGCCAAGACCGACGGAACACCATATATTTT.

This clonotype was counted ten times or more. The chain carries TRBV7-6 and TRBJ2-2; D remains unclear. Germline values: CDR1 SGHVS, CDR2 FNYEAQ. This CDR3 has 14 amino acids. V lost 2 bases and J 5 bases, leaving 9 bases between the germline ends. The CDR3 reads CASSLLAATGELFF. In DNA, the CDR3 is TGTGCCAGCAGCTTACTGGCAGCAACCGGGGAGCTGTTTTTT.

The table lists this clonotype with a few counts. This rearrangement joins TRBV4-3 to TRBJ1-2, with a tentative D call TRBD1 (6 bases). This CDR3 is built from 14 residues. Per germline, CDR1 LGHNA and CDR2 YSLEER. The V end was cut by 3 bases, the J end by 8 bases, with 16 bases between. CDR3 sequence reads: CASSHVPDRRGYTF. The CDR3 region has the DNA TGCGCCAGCAGCCATGTTCCGGACAGAAGGGGCTACACCTTC.

The table lists this clonotype with many counts. This chain links TRBV27 with TRBJ1-4; D remains ambiguous. CDR3 size: 15 residues. The V and J ends lost 2 bases and 1 base respectively, with 8 bases between them. Germline CDR1 reads MNHEY; CDR2 reads SMNVEV (reference sequence). The CDR3 is CASSLGTGTNEKLFF. The CDR3, as DNA: TGTGCCAGCAGTTTAGGAACGGGAACTAATGAAAAACTGTTTTTT.

In regard to this clonotype: This likely comes from a read error, as the CDR3 has no conserved phenylalanine or tryptophan at its end. The rearrangement links TRBV12-3 or TRBV12-4 to TRBJ2-3; D is uncertain. CDR3 size: 18 residues. CDR3 DNA: TGTGCCAACAGTCCCAGTGTCGTGGGGAAAATCAGCACAGATGCGCAGTATTCT. Its protein product is CANSPSVVGKISTDAQYS.

This clonotype was counted only a few times. The chain recombines TRBV20-1 with TRBJ2-3, with D uncertain. Germline loops: CDR1 DFQATT, CDR2 SNEGSKA (reference sequence). This CDR3 has 14 residues. V shed 0 bases and J shed 3 bases, with 10 bases lying between them. The CDR3 DNA reads as TGCAGTGCTAGAGATCGGCGCTTGACAGATACGCAGTATTTT. Translated, it gives CSARDRRLTDTQYF.

V and J are TRBV12-3 or TRBV12-4 and TRBJ2-3, with TRBD1 matching over 8 bases. With 3 bases clipped from V and 5 bases from J, the junction kept 4 bases outside the gene matches. CDR3 length: 14 residues. CDR3 nucleotides: TGTGCCAGCAGTTTCACAGGGGGGAGAGATACGCAGTATTTT. This translates into CASSFTGGRDTQYF.

The table lists this clonotype with a few counts. This chain connects TRBV20-1 to TRBJ2-5; TRBD1 is a possible D gene (5 bases). This CDR3 comprises 14 residues. Per the germline V gene, CDR1 is DFQATT and CDR2 is SNEGSKA (reference sequence). V gave up 4 bases and J gave up 1 base, with 13 bases separating them. The DNA of the CDR3 is TGCAGTGCTACCGCTTTAGGGGCCCAAGAGACCCAGTACTTC. This gives the protein CSATALGAQETQYF.

In its sample, this clonotype was seen a few times. This chain uses TRBV27 with TRBJ2-1, with 7 nucleotides matching TRBD2. The V and J ends lost 3 bases and 7 bases, in that order; junction bases with no gene match: 6. Germline CDR1 reads MNHEY; CDR2 reads SMNVEV (reference sequence). This CDR3 is built from 14 residues. The CDR3 spells CASSFSGTKNEQFF. The CDR3 nucleotides are TGTGCCAGCAGTTTCTCCGGGACTAAAAATGAGCAGTTCTTC.